The T cell receptor (beta chain) described here comes from a study of blood T cell repertoires in COVID-19. Across the whole study: Specimens from acute and convalescent COVID-19 originated in the United States, Italy and Spain. T cells, B-cell-depleted T cells, or PBMCs supplied cDNA or gDNA.

V dropped 4 bases and J dropped 4 bases, with 12 bases sitting between them. From germline, CDR1 is MNHNY and CDR2 SVGAGI (reference sequence). The CDR3 length is 14 residues. Repertoires were generated with immunoSEQ multiplex PCR, while TCRdb's copy carries only in-frame clones and drops some. The repertoire holds tens of thousands of clones, with almost 90% as singletons. Sequences were obtained from peripheral blood. The sequence was collected from a human donor with active COVID-19. The donor label of this sample is uncertain. V and J are TRBV6-6 and TRBJ2-3, with D perhaps TRBD2 (7 bases). The CDR3 sequence is CASSFKGGPDTQYF. The CDR3 nucleotides read TGTGCCAGCAGTTTTAAGGGGGGGCCAGATACGCAGTATTTT.